What follows is one T cell receptor beta chain and its context. Its cognate antigen has yet to be identified. No quality values exist for individual bases; no much larger clone is one base distant. This sample was taken from a study of T cell clones after liver transplantation (dated by TCRdb to between 2019 and 2020). At the level of the whole study: The samples were obtained from ITN030ST, a randomized trial that attempted immunosuppression withdrawal within 2 years after liver transplantation. Third party-reactive TCRbeta sequences were also identified from pre-transplant MLRs to serve as an antigen-independent comparator for donor-reactive sequences. Three of the eight recipients were HCV-positive; the others were transplanted for non-autoimmune, non-viral indications. Donor-reactive T cell clones were identified by TCRbeta sequencing after a pre-transplant mixed lymphocyte reaction and then tracked in post-transplant blood. Tolerance meant complete immunosuppression withdrawal for at least one year without liver enzymes rising beyond twice the upper limit of normal. The study cohort included 8 liver transplant recipients, of whom 3 were classified as tolerant and 5 as non-tolerant. The subjects received no induction therapy and were kept on standard immunosuppression until randomization at 12-24 months post-transplant. Blood samples were collected pre-transplant, pre-randomization before withdrawal, and post-randomization after either full withdrawal or failed withdrawal.

What the research found in general, with its limitations: Donor-reactive sequences decreased more than third party-reactive sequences, which suggests partial antigen-specific deletion that was not related to withdrawal success. Low numbers of available donor cells limited the measurable donor-reactive repertoire in two subjects. Once repertoire turnover was taken into account, donor-reactive detection showed a significant reduction for CD4 in 7 of 8 subjects and for CD8 in 8 of 8. In 5 of 8 subjects, circulating donor-reactive CD4 TCRbeta sequences decreased significantly after transplant, regardless of tolerance or HCV status. Without allograft tissue specimens, donor-reactive T cells may have migrated into the graft rather than being deleted. The conclusions were preliminary, being limited by small, heterogeneous patient numbers and by non-standardized post-transplant time points.

CDR1 and CDR2, looked up from the germline V gene, are MNHNS and SASEGT. The CDR3 goes from the cysteine to the phenylalanine over 15 residues. Just the 45-base CDR3 DNA is kept, in frame starting at base 1. Trimming at the junction amounts to 8 bases on V and 0 bases on J, and the germline ends lie 13 bases apart. The label giving this sample's time point can be read as: pre-transplant. Thawed unstimulated PBMCs were stained for CD3, CD4 and CD8 and FACS-sorted into CD3+CD4+ and CD3+CD8+ populations. All 8 studied subjects were randomized to immunosuppression withdrawal. The Qiagen DNeasy Blood and Tissue Kit was used to isolate genomic DNA. Using immunoSEQ, frozen genomic DNA was subjected to high-throughput TCRbeta CDR3 sequencing, a process that included PCR amplification, mapping, bias correction and internal controls. From the authors' description of their analysis: Only productive rearrangements were retained, with each unique TCRbeta sequence defined by its CDR3 nucleotide sequence together with its V and J gene. For classification of a sequence as donor-reactive, at least 5-fold expansion in CFSE-low cells relative to unstimulated pre-transplant cells and a frequency of at least 0.01% were required. Per-subject minimum frequency thresholds, based on the lowest-template unstimulated sample, ensured at least 90% detection power. Jensen-Shannon divergence between the top 1000 TCRbeta sequences post- versus pre-transplant served as the measure of repertoire turnover. Changes in detection of donor-reactive sequences were tested with two-sided Fisher's exact tests. Here the immuneACCESS table is served through TCRdb, limited to in-frame sequences with V and J called. Missing clones are a known gap in these copies; in checked studies unresolved V genes cover under half, and the rest lacks a known reason. Clone size and the V and J calls come from that table; the DNA yielded D and trimming. The sample data list some 70,000 clones, and 90% of these were observed just once. Together, the top ten hold roughly 2.6% of the sample.

This sequence was found in a human donor who received a liver transplant. Recombination linked TRBV6-1 to TRBJ1-4; TRBD1 is a possible D gene, resting on 6 matching bases. Material: CD4+ T cells from blood, obtained before liver transplant. The DNA reads as follows: TGTGCCAGCGCCACAGGGCGAGCAACTAATGAAAAACTGTTTTTT. The resulting protein is CASATGRATNEKLFF.